Presented here are 27 T cell receptor beta chains from one specimen sequenced in a study of blood T cells in healthy people across ages. Combining a sample-barcoded 5' primer with a J-beta primer mix, a second PCR ran for 7 to 11 cycles. Via MiXCR, TCRdb re-called the 5' RACE reads, giving one row per CDR3 protein. In the table there are 550,000 to 600,000 distinct CDR3 sequences, around 48% of which are singletons. The specimen was blood. The receptors here all came from an elderly man in good health.

The rearrangement links TRBV20-1 to TRBJ1-1; TRBD1 matches 7 bases. J gave up 5 bases and V 4 bases, and 10 bases lay outside the gene matches. The CDR3 runs 14 residues. Germline CDR1 and CDR2: DFQATT and SNEGSKA (reference sequence). The CDR3 sequence: CSATLLAGGTEAFF. Here the CDR3 DNA reads TGCAGTGCTACGCTGTTGGCAGGGGGGACTGAAGCTTTCTTT.

The chain recombines TRBV7-2 with TRBJ1-1; 9 bases align to TRBD1. The V and J ends lost 5 bases and 3 bases, in that order; junction bases with no gene match: 13. This CDR3 comprises 17 residues. The germline CDR1 and CDR2 sequences are SGHTA and FQGNSA. The CDR3 is CASSRGVNRGRDTEAFF. CDR3 nucleotide sequence: TGTGCCAGCAGCCGAGGGGTCAACAGGGGGCGGGACACTGAAGCTTTCTTT.

This sequence joins TRBV25-1 and TRBJ1-3; D gene ambiguous. The CDR3 loop spans 13 amino acids. The ends were cut back, 4 bases at V and 2 bases at J, with 6 bases in the middle. Germline V gene data show CDR1 as MGHDK and CDR2 as SYGVNS. CDR3 sequence: CASSGSAGNTIYF. For the CDR3, the DNA is TGTGCCAGCAGTGGCAGCGCTGGAAACACCATATATTTT.

The rearrangement links TRBV6-5 to TRBJ2-7, with D possibly being TRBD1 or TRBD2 (5 bases each). Germline CDR1 is MNHEY and CDR2 is SVGAGI. The CDR3 length is 13 residues. The V end lost 2 bases, the J end lost 6 bases, and 11 bases lay between the germline ends. CDR3 in DNA: TGTGCCAGCAGTTACGTGGGGACCGCCGAGCAGTACTTC. Its protein product is CASSYVGTAEQYF.

This chain's CDR3 is CASSFRELNTEAFF. The DNA for the CDR3 is TGTGCCAGCAGTTTCCGGGAACTTAACACTGAAGCTTTCTTT. The V call is TRBV12-3 or TRBV12-4, the J call TRBJ1-1; D is unclear. This CDR3 is 14 amino acids long. Trimming cost V 3 bases and J 2 bases, with 10 bases left between them.

This clonotype was seen only a few times. V and J are TRBV7-2 and TRBJ2-6, with D tentatively TRBD1 (5 bases). Looked up from germline, CDR1 is SGHTA and CDR2 is FQGNSA. Trimming took 8 bases from V and 6 from J, leaving 17 bases between them. The CDR3 loop spans 15 amino acids. CDR3 amino acids: CASREALGEANVLTF. The DNA of the CDR3 is TGTGCCAGCCGCGAGGCCCTAGGGGAGGCCAACGTCCTGACTTTC.

The rearrangement links TRBV11-1 to TRBJ2-5, with D perhaps TRBD2 (6 bases). The CDR3 length is 13 residues. CDR1 is SGHAT, CDR2 FQDESV, per germline (reference sequence). The ends were cut back, 7 bases at V and 2 bases at J, with 11 bases in the middle. The CDR3 DNA reads TGTGCCAGCATTCCGGGACTTCAAGAGACCCAGTACTTC. This codes for CASIPGLQETQYF.

The chain is built from TRBV4-3 and TRBJ2-5, with D tentatively TRBD2 (7 bases). Germline V gene lookup returns CDR1 LGHNA and CDR2 YSLEER. V was clipped by 0 bases and J by 5 bases, with 16 bases between them. The CDR3 has 16 amino acids. CDR3 in DNA: TGCGCCAGCAGCCAAGATCTGGCCAGGGGAGGGGAGACCCAGTACTTC. Translating gives CASSQDLARGGETQYF.

V usage is TRBV18 and J usage is TRBJ2-1; D is perhaps TRBD1 (6 bases). Trimming shortened V by 1 base and J by 6 bases, and 13 bases separated the two germline ends. Germline lookup yields CDR1 KGHSH and CDR2 LQKENI. The CDR3 extends over 15 amino acids. The CDR3 nucleotides read TGTGCCAGCTCACCACATCGAGAGGGGGTCAATGAGCAGTTCTTC. Translating it yields CASSPHREGVNEQFF. The full variable domain, with the rest looked up from reference TRBV18 and TRBJ2-1, is NAGVMQNPRHLVRRRGQEARLRCSPMKGHSHVYWYRQLPEEGLKFMVYLQKENIIDESGMPKERFSAEFPKEGPSILRIQQVVRGDSAAYFCASSPHREGVNEQFFGPGTRLTVL.

This clonotype was picked up a small number of times. The chain uses TRBV4-1 and TRBJ2-5; no definite D call. This CDR3 is 13 amino acids long. The germline V gene encodes CDR1 MGHRA and CDR2 YSYEKL. The V gene lost 3 bases and the J gene lost 7 bases, with 12 bases spanning the gap. Here the CDR3 DNA reads TGCGCCAGCAGCCACGTGGCGGTGGGGACCCAGTACTTC. Its translation: CASSHVAVGTQYF.

The chain has TRBV3-1 and TRBJ2-4; 10 nucleotides align to TRBD1. The closer fit of TRBJ2-7 to the DNA end suggests the J call may be wrong. Germline V gene lookup returns CDR1 LGHDT and CDR2 YNNKEL (reference sequence). The CDR3 is 15 amino acids. The CDR3 region is CASSPSLTGGAEQYF. The CDR3 DNA is TGTGCCAGCAGCCCCTCCCTGACAGGGGGCGCCGAGCAGTACTTC.

This clonotype has at least ten counts. The V gene is TRBV6-6, the J gene TRBJ1-1; no firm D call. The germline V and J ends were trimmed by 9 bases and 2 bases, with 10 bases remaining between them. Germline V gene lookup returns CDR1 MNHNY and CDR2 SVGAGI (reference sequence). The CDR3 loop spans 12 amino acids. DNA for the CDR3: TGTGCCAGTAAGGGCGTTAACACTGAAGCTTTCTTT. Its protein is CASKGVNTEAFF.

The rearrangement links TRBV7-2 to TRBJ2-7, with 10 bases lining up with TRBD2. V shed 2 bases and J 2 bases; nucleotides not matched to a gene: 9. In germline, CDR1 is SGHTA, CDR2 FQGNSA. This CDR3 contains 17 residues. In DNA, the CDR3 is TGTGCCAGCAGCTTAAATTCAGGTAGCGGGAGGACCTACGAGCAGTACTTC. Amino acid sequence: CASSLNSGSGRTYEQYF.

The chain links TRBV9 to TRBJ2-3; TRBD2 aligns across 11 bases. Losses at the gene ends were 3 bases for V and 7 bases for J; bases not matched to a gene: 7. Germline V gene lookup returns CDR1 SGDLS and CDR2 YYNGEE. There are 15 residues in the CDR3. This CDR3 is CASSGIAGGPNTQYF. The CDR3, as DNA: TGTGCCAGCAGCGGAATAGCGGGGGGGCCGAATACGCAGTATTTT.

The rearrangement joins TRBV4-1 to TRBJ2-7; TRBD1 or TRBD2 may be the D gene (5 bases each). The CDR3 is made up of 15 amino acids. V lost 2 bases to trimming and J lost 3 bases, with 14 bases between them. CDR1 is MGHRA, CDR2 YSYEKL, per germline. In DNA, the CDR3 is TGCGCCAGCAGCCAAACCAGGGTAGCGAGCTACGAGCAGTACTTC. Translation gives CASSQTRVASYEQYF.

This clonotype was picked up many times. V usage is TRBV6-5 and J usage is TRBJ2-5, with D possibly TRBD1 on 6 matching bases. The CDR3 contains 15 residues. Germline loops: CDR1 MNHEY, CDR2 SVGAGI. The V end was cut by 6 bases, the J end by 5 bases, with 19 bases between. The CDR3 reads CASRHIRQAGETQYF. DNA for the CDR3: TGTGCCAGCAGACACATTCGACAGGCCGGGGAGACCCAGTACTTC.

With respect to this clonotype: Possible read error: a much larger clone is one base away. The V and J genes are TRBV20-1 and TRBJ2-5; D remains unclear. Trimming stripped 5 bases from V and 11 bases from J, with 18 bases between. The germline CDR1 and CDR2 sequences are DFQATT and SNEGSKA (reference sequence). The CDR3 length is 12 residues. CDR3 residues: CSAEVRNNEQYF. The CDR3 bases are TGCAGTGCTGAGGTCCGGAACAATGAGCAGTACTTC.

This chain connects TRBV7-2 to TRBJ2-5; weak D call: TRBD2 (6 bases). The germline CDR1 and CDR2 sequences are SGHTA and FQGNSA. The CDR3 loop spans 13 amino acids. V shed 6 bases and J shed 1 base, with 9 bases lying between them. CDR3 sequence: CASRQAGQETQYF. Written as DNA, the CDR3 is TGTGCCAGCAGGCAAGCGGGCCAAGAGACCCAGTACTTC. Complete variable domain (other parts from reference TRBV7-2 and TRBJ2-5): GAGVSQSPSNKVTEKGKDVELRCDPISGHTALYWYRQSLGQGLEFLIYFQGNSAPDKSGLPSDRFSAERTGGSVSTLTIQRTQQEDSAVYLCASRQAGQETQYFGPGTRLLVL.

This clonotype was detected many times. This chain joins TRBV6-5 and TRBJ2-1; possible D gene TRBD2, 5 bases. Germline V gives CDR1 MNHEY, CDR2 SVGAGI. CDR3 length: 11 residues. V was clipped by 6 bases and J by 10 bases, with 10 bases between them. The CDR3 DNA is TGTGCCAGCAGGAGGGCCGGGGAGCAGTTCTTC. It yields the protein CASRRAGEQFF.

V and J are TRBV5-4 and TRBJ2-1; 11 bases match TRBD2. The CDR3 consists of 16 residues. V shed 4 bases, J shed 4 bases, and the junction held 7 bases outside the gene matches. Germline V CDR1 and CDR2: SGHNT, YYREEE (reference sequence). The CDR3 nucleotides are TGTGCCAGCAGCGGACGACGACTAGCGGGGTACAATGAGCAGTTCTTC. This codes for CASSGRRLAGYNEQFF.

V is TRBV28 and J is TRBJ2-7; 8 bases line up with TRBD1. This CDR3 is 13 amino acids long. Germline V gene data show CDR1 as MDHEN and CDR2 as SYDVKM. The trim removed 11 bases at V and 4 bases at J, leaving 10 bases unmatched. The CDR3 region is CAWGDRQSYEQYF. The CDR3 DNA sequence: TGTGCCTGGGGGGACAGGCAATCATACGAGCAGTACTTC.

Here the CDR3 reads CASSYSRLSYNEQFF. The CDR3 nucleotides read TGTGCCAGCAGTTACTCGCGCCTTTCCTACAATGAGCAGTTCTTC. This chain uses TRBV6-6 with TRBJ2-1, with unresolved D. Per germline, CDR1 MNHNY and CDR2 SVGAGI (reference sequence). V was pared by 0 bases and J by 1 base, with 7 bases between. The CDR3 runs to 15 residues.

This chain connects TRBV20-1 to TRBJ2-1, with TRBD2 identical over 11 bases. V lost 6 bases, J lost 7 bases, and 8 bases stayed unmatched. The CDR3 consists of 14 residues. The germline V gene has CDR1 DFQATT and CDR2 SNEGSKA (reference sequence). In DNA form, the CDR3 reads TGCAGTGCAGACCTGGGACTAGCGGTTAATGAGCAGTTCTTC. This sequence encodes CSADLGLAVNEQFF.

The chain has TRBV9 and TRBJ2-1; 7 nucleotides match TRBD2. TRBJ2-7 explains the end of the DNA better; the J call may be wrong. This CDR3 has 16 amino acids. CDR1 and CDR2 from the germline V gene are SGDLS and YYNGEE. The CDR3 spells CASSVYSGQSYNEQYF. CDR3 coding DNA: TGTGCCAGCAGCGTTTATAGCGGGCAATCCTACAATGAGCAGTACTTC.

V is TRBV7-6 and J is TRBJ2-7; 7 bases are shared with TRBD2. The CDR3 spans 15 residues. The V gene's germline CDR1 is SGHVS and CDR2 FNYEAQ. J gave up 3 bases and V 2 bases, and 7 bases lay outside the gene matches. CDR3 protein: CASSLWQGGFYEQYF. The CDR3 coding sequence is TGTGCCAGCAGCTTATGGCAGGGAGGGTTCTACGAGCAGTACTTC.

This clonotype appeared a single time. V and J are TRBV20-1 and TRBJ2-1; TRBD2 matches at 12 bases. Germline-derived CDR1 and CDR2 are DFQATT and SNEGSKA (reference sequence). The CDR3 runs 14 residues. V lost 8 bases and J lost 3; bases outside the gene matches: 5. The chain's CDR3 is CSPVGLAGYNEQFF. The CDR3, as DNA: TGCAGTCCCGTGGGACTAGCGGGCTACAATGAGCAGTTCTTC.

This chain joins TRBV20-1 and TRBJ1-1; no firm D call. The V gene lost 0 bases and the J gene lost 0 bases, with 8 bases spanning the gap. CDR3 size: 14 residues. From germline, CDR1 is DFQATT and CDR2 SNEGSKA (reference sequence). CDR3 DNA: TGCAGTGCTAGAGATACACGTATGAACACTGAAGCTTTCTTT. It specifies CSARDTRMNTEAFF.